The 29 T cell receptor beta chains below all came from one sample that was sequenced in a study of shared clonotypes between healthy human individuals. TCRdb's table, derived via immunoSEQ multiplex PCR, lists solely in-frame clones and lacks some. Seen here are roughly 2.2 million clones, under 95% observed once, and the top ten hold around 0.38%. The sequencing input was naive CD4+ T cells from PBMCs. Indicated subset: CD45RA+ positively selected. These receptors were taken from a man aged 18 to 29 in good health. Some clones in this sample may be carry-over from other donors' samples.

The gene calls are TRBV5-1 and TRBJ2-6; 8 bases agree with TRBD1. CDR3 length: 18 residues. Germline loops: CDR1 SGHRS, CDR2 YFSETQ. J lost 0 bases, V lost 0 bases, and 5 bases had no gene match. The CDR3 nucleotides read TGCGCCAGCAGCTTGGGGGACAGGAGTAGCTCTGGGGCCAACGTCCTGACTTTC. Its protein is CASSLGDRSSSGANVLTF.

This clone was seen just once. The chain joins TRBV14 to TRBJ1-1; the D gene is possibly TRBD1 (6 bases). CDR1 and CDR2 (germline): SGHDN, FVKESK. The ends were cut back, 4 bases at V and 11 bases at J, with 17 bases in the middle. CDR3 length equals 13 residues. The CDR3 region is CASSRLGGLGAFF. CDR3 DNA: TGTGCCAGCAGCCGGCTAGGGGGGCTCGGGGCTTTCTTT.

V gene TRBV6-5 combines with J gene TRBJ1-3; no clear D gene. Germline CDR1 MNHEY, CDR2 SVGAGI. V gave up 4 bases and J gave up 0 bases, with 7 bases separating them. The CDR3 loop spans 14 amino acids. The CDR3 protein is CASSSDGSGNTIYF. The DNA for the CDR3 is TGTGCCAGCAGTTCCGACGGCTCTGGAAACACCATATATTTT.

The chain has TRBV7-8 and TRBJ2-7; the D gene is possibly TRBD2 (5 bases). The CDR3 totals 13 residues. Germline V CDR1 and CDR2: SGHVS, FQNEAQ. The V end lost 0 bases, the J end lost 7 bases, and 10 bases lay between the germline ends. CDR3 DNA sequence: TGTGCCAGCAGCTTAGCGATGAGGGTAGAGCAGTACTTC. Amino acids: CASSLAMRVEQYF.

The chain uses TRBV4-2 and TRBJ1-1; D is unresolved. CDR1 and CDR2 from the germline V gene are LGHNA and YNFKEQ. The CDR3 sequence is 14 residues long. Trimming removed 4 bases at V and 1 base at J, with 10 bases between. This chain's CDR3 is CASSPLPGNTEAFF. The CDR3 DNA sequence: TGTGCCAGCAGCCCCCTCCCGGGGAACACTGAAGCTTTCTTT.

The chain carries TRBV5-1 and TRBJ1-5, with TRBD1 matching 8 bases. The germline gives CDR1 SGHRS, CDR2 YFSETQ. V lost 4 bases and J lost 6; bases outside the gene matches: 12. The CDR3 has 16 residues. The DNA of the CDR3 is TGCGCCAGCAGCCCGGAGGCAGGGGGCGGGCGTCAGCCCCAGCATTTT. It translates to CASSPEAGGGRQPQHF.

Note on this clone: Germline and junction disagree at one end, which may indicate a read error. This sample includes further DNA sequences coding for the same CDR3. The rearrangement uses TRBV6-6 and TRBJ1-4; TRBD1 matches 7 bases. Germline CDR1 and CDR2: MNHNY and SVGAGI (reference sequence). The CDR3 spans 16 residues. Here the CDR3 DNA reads TGCGCCAGCAGTTACCCTATCGGGCAGGGGGGAGAAAAACTGTTTTTT. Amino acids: CASSYPIGQGGEKLFF.

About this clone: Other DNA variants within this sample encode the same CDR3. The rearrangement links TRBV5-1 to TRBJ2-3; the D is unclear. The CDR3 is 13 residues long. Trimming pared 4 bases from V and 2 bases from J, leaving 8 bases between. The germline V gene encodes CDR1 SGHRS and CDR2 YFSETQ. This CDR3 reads CASSLGFTDTQYF. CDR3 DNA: TGCGCCAGCAGCCTTGGATTCACAGATACGCAGTATTTT.

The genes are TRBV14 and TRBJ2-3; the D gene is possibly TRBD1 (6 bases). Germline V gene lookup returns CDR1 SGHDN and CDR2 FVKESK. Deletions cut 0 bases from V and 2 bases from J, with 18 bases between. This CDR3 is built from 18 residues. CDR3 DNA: TGTGCCAGCAGCCAAGATCTGTTAGGGGGAGTTAACACAGATACGCAGTATTTT. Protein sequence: CASSQDLLGGVNTDTQYF.

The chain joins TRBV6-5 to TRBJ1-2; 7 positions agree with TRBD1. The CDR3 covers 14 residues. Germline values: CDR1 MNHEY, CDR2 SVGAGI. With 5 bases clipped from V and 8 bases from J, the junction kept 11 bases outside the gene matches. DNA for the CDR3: TGTGCCAGCAGTGCCAGGGGGGGGCAATGGGGCTACACCTTC. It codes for CASSARGGQWGYTF.

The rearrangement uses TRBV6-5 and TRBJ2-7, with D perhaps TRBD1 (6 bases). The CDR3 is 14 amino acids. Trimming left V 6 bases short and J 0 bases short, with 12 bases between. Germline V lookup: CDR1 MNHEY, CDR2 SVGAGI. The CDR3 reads CASRPRQDSYEQYF. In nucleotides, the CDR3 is TGTGCCAGCAGGCCGCGACAGGACTCCTACGAGCAGTACTTC.

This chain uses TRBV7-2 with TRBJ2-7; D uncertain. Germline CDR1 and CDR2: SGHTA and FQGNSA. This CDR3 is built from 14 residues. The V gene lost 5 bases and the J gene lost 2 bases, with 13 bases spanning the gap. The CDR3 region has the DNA TGTGCCAGCAGCCTGGGTAGCAAACCCTACGAGCAGTACTTC. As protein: CASSLGSKPYEQYF.

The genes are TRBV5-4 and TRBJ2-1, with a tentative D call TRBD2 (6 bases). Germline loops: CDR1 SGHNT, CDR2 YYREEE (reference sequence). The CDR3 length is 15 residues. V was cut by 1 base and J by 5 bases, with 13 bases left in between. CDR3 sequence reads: CASSLTSNSHNEQFF. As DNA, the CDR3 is TGTGCCAGCAGCTTGACTAGCAATAGCCACAATGAGCAGTTCTTC.

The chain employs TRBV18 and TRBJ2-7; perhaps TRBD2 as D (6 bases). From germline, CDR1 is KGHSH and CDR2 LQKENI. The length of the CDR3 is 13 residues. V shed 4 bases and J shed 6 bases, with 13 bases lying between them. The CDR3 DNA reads TGTGCCAGCTCACTCAACAACGGGGGCGAGCAGTACTTC. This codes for CASSLNNGGEQYF.

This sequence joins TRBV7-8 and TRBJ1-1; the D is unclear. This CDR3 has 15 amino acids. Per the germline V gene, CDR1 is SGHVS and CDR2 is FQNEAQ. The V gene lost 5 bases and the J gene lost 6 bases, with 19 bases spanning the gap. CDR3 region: CASSRLPPPQAEAFF. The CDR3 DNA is TGTGCCAGCAGCCGATTACCTCCCCCTCAGGCTGAAGCTTTCTTT.

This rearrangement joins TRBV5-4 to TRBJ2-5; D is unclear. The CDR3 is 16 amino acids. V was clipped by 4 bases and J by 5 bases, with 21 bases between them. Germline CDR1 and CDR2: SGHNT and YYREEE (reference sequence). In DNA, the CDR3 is TGTGCCAGCAGCGCAGCCCGATCCGGAACCGGCGAGACCCAGTACTTC. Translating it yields CASSAARSGTGETQYF.

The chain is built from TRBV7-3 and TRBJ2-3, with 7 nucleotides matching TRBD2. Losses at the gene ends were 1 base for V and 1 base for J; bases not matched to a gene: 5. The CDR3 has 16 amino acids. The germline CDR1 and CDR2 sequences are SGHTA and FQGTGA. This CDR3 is CASSLNGGRGTDTQYF. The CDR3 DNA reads TGTGCCAGCAGCTTAAATGGCGGGAGAGGCACAGATACGCAGTATTTT.

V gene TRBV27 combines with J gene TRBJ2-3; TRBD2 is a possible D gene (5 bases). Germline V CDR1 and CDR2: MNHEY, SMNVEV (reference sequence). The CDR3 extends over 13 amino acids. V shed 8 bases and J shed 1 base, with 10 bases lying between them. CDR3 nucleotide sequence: TGTGCCAGCCGAGGGAGCGGCACAGATACGCAGTATTTT. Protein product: CASRGSGTDTQYF.

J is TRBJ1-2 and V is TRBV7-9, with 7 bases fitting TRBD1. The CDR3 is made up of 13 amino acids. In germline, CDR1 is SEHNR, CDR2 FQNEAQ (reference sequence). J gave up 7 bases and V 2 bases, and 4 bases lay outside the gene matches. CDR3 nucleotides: TGTGCCAGCAGCTTAACCACAGGGGTTGGCTACACCTTC. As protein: CASSLTTGVGYTF. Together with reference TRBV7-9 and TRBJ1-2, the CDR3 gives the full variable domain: DTGVSQNPRHKITKRGQNVTFRCDPISEHNRLYWYRQTLGQGPEFLTYFQNEAQLEKSRLLSDRFSAERPKGSFSTLEIQRTEQGDSAMYLCASSLTTGVGYTFGSGTRLTVV.

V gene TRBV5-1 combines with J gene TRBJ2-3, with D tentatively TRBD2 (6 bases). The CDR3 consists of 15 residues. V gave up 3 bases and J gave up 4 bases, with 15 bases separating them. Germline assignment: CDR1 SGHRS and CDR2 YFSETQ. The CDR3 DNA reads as TGCGCCAGCAGCTCAACCACTAGCCCTCCAGATACGCAGTATTTT. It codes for CASSSTTSPPDTQYF.

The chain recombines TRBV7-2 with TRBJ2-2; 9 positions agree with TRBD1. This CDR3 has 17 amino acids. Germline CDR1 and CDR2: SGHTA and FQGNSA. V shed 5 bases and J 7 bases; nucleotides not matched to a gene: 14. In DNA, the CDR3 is TGTGCCAGCAGCCGACGGGCCGGGACAGGGTTGAGCGGGGAGCTGTTTTTT. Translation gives CASSRRAGTGLSGELFF.

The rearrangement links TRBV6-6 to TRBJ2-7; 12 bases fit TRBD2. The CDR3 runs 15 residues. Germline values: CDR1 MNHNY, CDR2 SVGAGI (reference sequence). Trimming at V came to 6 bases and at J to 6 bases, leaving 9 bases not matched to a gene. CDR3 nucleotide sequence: TGTGCCAGCAGAGACCGGACTAGCGGGGTCCGCGAGCAGTACTTC. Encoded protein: CASRDRTSGVREQYF.

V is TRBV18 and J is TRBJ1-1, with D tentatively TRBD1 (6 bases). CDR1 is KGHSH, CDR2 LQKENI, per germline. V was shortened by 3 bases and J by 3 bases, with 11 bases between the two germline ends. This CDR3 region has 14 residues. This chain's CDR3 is CASSPGGGYTEAFF. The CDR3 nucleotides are TGTGCCAGCTCACCCGGGGGCGGGTACACTGAAGCTTTCTTT.

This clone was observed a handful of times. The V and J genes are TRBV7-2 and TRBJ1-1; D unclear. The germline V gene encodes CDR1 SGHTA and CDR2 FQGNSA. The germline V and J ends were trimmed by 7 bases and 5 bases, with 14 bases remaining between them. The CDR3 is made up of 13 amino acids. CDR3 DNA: TGTGCCAGCAACCCAAGGGAGAGGACTGAAGCTTTCTTT. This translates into CASNPRERTEAFF.

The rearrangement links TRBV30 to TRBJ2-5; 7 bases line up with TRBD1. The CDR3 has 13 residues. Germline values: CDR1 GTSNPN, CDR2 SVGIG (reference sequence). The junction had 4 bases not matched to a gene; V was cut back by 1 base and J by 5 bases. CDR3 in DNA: TGTGCCTGGAGTGAGGGGGCATATGAGACCCAGTACTTC. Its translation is CAWSEGAYETQYF.

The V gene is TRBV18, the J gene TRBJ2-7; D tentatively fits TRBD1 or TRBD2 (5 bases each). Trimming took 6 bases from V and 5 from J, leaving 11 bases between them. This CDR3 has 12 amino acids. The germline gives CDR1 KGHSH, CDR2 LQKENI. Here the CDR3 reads CASSEMGDEQYF. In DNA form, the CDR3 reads TGTGCCAGCTCTGAGATGGGGGACGAGCAGTACTTC.

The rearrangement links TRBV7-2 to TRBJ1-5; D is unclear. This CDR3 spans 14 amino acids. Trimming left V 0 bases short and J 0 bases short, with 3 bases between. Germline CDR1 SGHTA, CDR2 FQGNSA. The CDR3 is CASSLAHSNQPQHF. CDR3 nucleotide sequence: TGTGCCAGCAGCTTAGCCCATAGCAATCAGCCCCAGCATTTT.

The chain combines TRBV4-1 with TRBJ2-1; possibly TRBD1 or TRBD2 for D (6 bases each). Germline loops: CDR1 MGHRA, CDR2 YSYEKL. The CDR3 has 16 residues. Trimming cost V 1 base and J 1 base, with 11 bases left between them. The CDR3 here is CASSQVGGASYNEQFF. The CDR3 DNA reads TGCGCCAGCAGCCAAGTGGGGGGCGCGTCCTACAATGAGCAGTTCTTC.

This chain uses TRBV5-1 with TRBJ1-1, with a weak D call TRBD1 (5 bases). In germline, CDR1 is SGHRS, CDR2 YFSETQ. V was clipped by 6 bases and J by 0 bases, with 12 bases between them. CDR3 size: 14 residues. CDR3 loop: CASTRGGMNTEAFF. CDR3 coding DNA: TGCGCCAGCACTCGGGGCGGAATGAACACTGAAGCTTTCTTT.